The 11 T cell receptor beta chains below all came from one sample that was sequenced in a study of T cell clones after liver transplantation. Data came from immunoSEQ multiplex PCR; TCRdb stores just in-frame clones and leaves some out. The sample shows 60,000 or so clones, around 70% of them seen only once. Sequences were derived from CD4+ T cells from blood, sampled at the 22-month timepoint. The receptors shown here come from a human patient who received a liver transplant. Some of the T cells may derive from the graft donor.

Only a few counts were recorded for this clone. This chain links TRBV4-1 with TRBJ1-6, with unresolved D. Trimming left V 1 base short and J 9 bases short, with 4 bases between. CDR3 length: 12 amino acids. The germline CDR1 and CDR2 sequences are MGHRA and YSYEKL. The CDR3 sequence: CASSQGPSPLHF. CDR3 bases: TGCGCCAGCAGCCAAGGTCCTTCACCCCTCCACTTT.

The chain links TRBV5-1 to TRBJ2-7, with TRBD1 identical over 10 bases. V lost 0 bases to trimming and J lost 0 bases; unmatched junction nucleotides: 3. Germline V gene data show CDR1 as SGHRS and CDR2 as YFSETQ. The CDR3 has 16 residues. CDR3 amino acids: CASSLGGQGTSYEQYF. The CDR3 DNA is TGCGCCAGCAGCTTGGGGGGACAGGGGACCTCCTACGAGCAGTACTTC.

CDR3 bases: TGCGCCAGCAGTGAATCGACAGTCCGTACGCAGTATTTT. Translation: CASSESTVRTQYF. The genes are TRBV10-1 and TRBJ2-3; D is possibly TRBD1 (5 bases). CDR1 is WNHNN and CDR2 is SYGVQD in the germline V gene (reference sequence). Trimming pared 3 bases from V and 8 bases from J, leaving 12 bases between. The length of the CDR3 is 13 residues.

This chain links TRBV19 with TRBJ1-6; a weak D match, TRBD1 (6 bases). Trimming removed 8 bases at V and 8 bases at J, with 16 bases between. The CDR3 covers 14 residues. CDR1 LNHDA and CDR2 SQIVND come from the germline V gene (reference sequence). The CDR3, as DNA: TGTGCCAGTGCCCTACAGGGTCGGTATTCACCCCTCCACTTT. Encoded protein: CASALQGRYSPLHF. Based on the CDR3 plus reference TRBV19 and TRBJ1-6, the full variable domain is DGGITQSPKYLFRKEGQNVTLSCEQNLNHDAMYWYRQDPGQGLRLIYYSQIVNDFQKGDIAEGYSVSREKKESFPLTVTSAQKNPTAFYLCASALQGRYSPLHFGNGTRLTVT.

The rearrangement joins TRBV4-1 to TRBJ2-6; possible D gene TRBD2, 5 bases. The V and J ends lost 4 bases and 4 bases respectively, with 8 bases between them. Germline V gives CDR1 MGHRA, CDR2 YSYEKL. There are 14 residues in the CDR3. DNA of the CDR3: TGCGCCAGCAGCCCGTCGGGAGGGGCCAACGTCCTGACTTTC. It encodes CASSPSGGANVLTF.

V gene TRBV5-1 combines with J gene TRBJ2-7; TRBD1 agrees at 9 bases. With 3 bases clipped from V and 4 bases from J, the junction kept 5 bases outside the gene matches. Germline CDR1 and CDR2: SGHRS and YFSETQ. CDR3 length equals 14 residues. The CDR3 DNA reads TGCGCCAGCAGCTGGGGACAGGGTATGTACGAGCAGTACTTC. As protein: CASSWGQGMYEQYF.

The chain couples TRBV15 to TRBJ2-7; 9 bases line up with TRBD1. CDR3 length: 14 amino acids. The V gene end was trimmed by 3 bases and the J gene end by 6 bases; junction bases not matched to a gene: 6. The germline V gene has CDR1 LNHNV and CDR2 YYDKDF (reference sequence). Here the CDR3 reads CATSRDRGPLEQYF. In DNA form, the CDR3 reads TGTGCCACCAGCAGGGACAGGGGCCCCCTCGAGCAGTACTTC.

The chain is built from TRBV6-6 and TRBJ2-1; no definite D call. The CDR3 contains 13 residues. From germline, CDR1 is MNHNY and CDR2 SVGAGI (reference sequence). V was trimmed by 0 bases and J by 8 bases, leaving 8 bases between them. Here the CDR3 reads CASSYSSKHEQFF. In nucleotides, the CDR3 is TGTGCCAGCAGTTACTCGAGTAAACATGAGCAGTTCTTC.

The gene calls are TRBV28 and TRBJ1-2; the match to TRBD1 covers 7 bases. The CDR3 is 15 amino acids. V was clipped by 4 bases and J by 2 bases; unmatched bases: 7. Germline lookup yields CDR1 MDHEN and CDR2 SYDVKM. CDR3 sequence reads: CASSSGQARNYGYTF. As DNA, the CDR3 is TGTGCCAGCAGTTCTGGACAGGCCCGGAACTATGGCTACACCTTC.

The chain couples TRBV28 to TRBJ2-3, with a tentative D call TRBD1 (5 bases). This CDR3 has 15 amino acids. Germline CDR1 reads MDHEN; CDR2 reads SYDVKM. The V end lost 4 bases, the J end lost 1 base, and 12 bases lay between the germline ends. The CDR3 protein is CASSSTGAGTDTQYF. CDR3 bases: TGTGCCAGCAGTTCCACAGGTGCTGGCACAGATACGCAGTATTTT.

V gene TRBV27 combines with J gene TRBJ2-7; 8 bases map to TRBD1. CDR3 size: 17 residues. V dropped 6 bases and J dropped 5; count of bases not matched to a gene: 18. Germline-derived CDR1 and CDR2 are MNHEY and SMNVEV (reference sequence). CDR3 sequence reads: CASRRTRTGLRVDEQYF. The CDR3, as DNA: TGTGCCAGCAGACGAACCAGGACAGGGCTGAGGGTTGACGAGCAGTACTTC.